Shown below are 8 T cell receptor beta chains from a single sample sequenced in a study of blood T cell repertoires in COVID-19. Libraries were prepared by immunoSEQ multiplex PCR; TCRdb keeps only in-frame clonotypes and omits some of them. The top ten clones hold 1% to 1.5% of a sample with about 180,000 clones, about 90% of them seen once. Sequences were obtained from PBMCs or T cells enriched from blood (not recorded which). These receptor sequences come from a human donor with acute COVID-19. The donor label of this sample is uncertain.

V is TRBV10-3 and J is TRBJ1-5; TRBD1 agrees at 7 bases. V dropped 4 bases and J dropped 7; count of bases not matched to a gene: 10. Germline values: CDR1 ENHRY, CDR2 SYGVKD. The CDR3 is 15 residues long. CDR3 in amino acids: CAISGTGTEKQPQHF. For the CDR3, the DNA is TGTGCCATCAGTGGGACAGGAACAGAGAAACAGCCCCAGCATTTT.

This rearrangement joins TRBV29-1 to TRBJ2-2, with 9 bases lining up with TRBD1. The V segment lost 4 bases and the J segment 3 bases; nucleotides outside the gene matches: 6. This CDR3 comprises 15 residues. CDR1 and CDR2 (germline): SQVTM, ANQGSEA. DNA for the CDR3: TGCAGCGTTGGACAGGGGGAGGGTGACACCGGGGAGCTGTTTTTT. It yields the protein CSVGQGEGDTGELFF.

V usage is TRBV4-3 and J usage is TRBJ1-1; no firm D call. The CDR3 extends over 15 amino acids. V lost 2 bases to trimming and J lost 0 bases, with 10 bases between them. The germline gives CDR1 LGHNA, CDR2 YSLEER. Here the CDR3 reads CASSQTHLMNTEAFF. CDR3 DNA sequence: TGCGCCAGCAGCCAAACACACCTCATGAACACTGAAGCTTTCTTT.

The chain has TRBV5-4 and TRBJ1-2; 7 bases are shared with TRBD1. Germline values: CDR1 SGHNT, CDR2 YYREEE (reference sequence). This CDR3 is 15 amino acids long. V lost 8 bases, J lost 2 bases, and 12 bases stayed unmatched. DNA of the CDR3: TGTGCCAGTCGAAGGGCTCAACAGGGGAACTATGGCTACACCTTC. Its translation is CASRRAQQGNYGYTF.

CDR3 protein: CASSPGGGADTQYF. The CDR3 DNA is TGTGCCAGCAGCCCGGGGGGGGGCGCAGATACGCAGTATTTT. J is TRBJ2-3 and V is TRBV7-8, with 8 bases matching TRBD2. V trimming: 5 bases; J trimming: 4 bases; junction bases outside the gene matches: 5. The CDR3 runs to 14 residues. Germline CDR1 is SGHVS and CDR2 is FQNEAQ.

The chain is built from TRBV4-1 and TRBJ2-1, with D maybe TRBD2 (6 bases). Trimming pared 4 bases from V and 5 bases from J, leaving 21 bases between. The CDR3 consists of 17 residues. Germline values: CDR1 MGHRA, CDR2 YSYEKL. Here the CDR3 reads CASSLSIKGLVDNEQFF. The CDR3 DNA reads TGCGCCAGCAGCCTATCAATTAAGGGACTTGTGGACAATGAGCAGTTCTTC.

The chain carries TRBV27 and TRBJ1-1, with D perhaps TRBD1 (5 bases). The V gene's germline CDR1 is MNHEY and CDR2 SMNVEV (reference sequence). Trimming shortened V by 0 bases and J by 3 bases, and 14 bases separated the two germline ends. CDR3 length equals 16 residues. The CDR3 here is CASSLSNRGRDTEAFF. DNA of the CDR3: TGTGCCAGCAGTTTATCGAACCGGGGGAGGGACACTGAAGCTTTCTTT.

The CDR3 DNA reads as TGTGCCAGCAGCGTAGGTGGGCACCCTAATCAGCCCCAGCATTTT. Its translation is CASSVGGHPNQPQHF. The chain carries TRBV9 and TRBJ1-5, with D unresolved. This CDR3 comprises 15 residues. The germline CDR1 and CDR2 sequences are SGDLS and YYNGEE. The ends were cut back, 0 bases at V and 4 bases at J, with 11 bases in the middle.